These 24 T cell receptor beta chains share one sample of origin, sequenced in a study of T-cell memory formation after mild COVID-19. TCRdb used MiXCR to reprocess the 5' RACE reads, holding one entry per CDR3 protein. The sample records approximately 40,000 distinct CDR3 sequences, over 9.5% being singletons. The sequencing input was PBMCs or a T cell subset sorted from them (not recorded which). The origin of the receptors is a man in his late teens or twenties who had mild COVID-19 (a few samples of this study predate the infection). Cell type and time point are not known.

This sequence joins TRBV7-2 and TRBJ2-7, with 9 positions matching TRBD1. The CDR3 runs 15 residues. Germline CDR1 SGHTA, CDR2 FQGNSA. After removal of 6 bases from V and 3 bases from J, the junction contained 9 bases not matched to a gene. CDR3 nucleotide sequence: TGTGCCAGCAGTTTCTCCGGGACAGGGTTCTACGAGCAGTACTTC. Translated: CASSFSGTGFYEQYF.

The table lists this clonotype with many counts. This rearrangement joins TRBV7-6 to TRBJ2-5, with D unresolved. The germline CDR1 and CDR2 sequences are SGHVS and FNYEAQ. The CDR3 is 14 amino acids. Trimming removed 1 base at V and 1 base at J, with 7 bases between. The CDR3 region is CASSLVKGQETQYF. The CDR3 coding sequence is TGTGCCAGCAGCTTAGTTAAAGGCCAAGAGACCCAGTACTTC.

This clonotype has at least ten counts. This chain connects TRBV5-1 to TRBJ1-2; weak D call: TRBD1 (6 bases). The V gene's germline CDR1 is SGHRS and CDR2 YFSETQ. The V and J ends lost 4 bases and 3 bases respectively, with 16 bases between them. The CDR3 is made up of 15 amino acids. The CDR3 coding sequence is TGCGCCAGCAGCCTTAGTGGGGGGGCCTACTATGGCTACACCTTC. This translates into CASSLSGGAYYGYTF.

The rearrangement uses TRBV7-9 and TRBJ2-5, with TRBD2 matching over 7 bases. The germline V gene encodes CDR1 SEHNR and CDR2 FQNEAQ (reference sequence). This CDR3 region has 14 residues. Trimming at V came to 2 bases and at J to 2 bases, leaving 2 bases not matched to a gene. Here the CDR3 DNA reads TGTGCCAGCAGCTTATTCGGGGGGCAAGAGACCCAGTACTTC. It specifies CASSLFGGQETQYF. The entire variable domain, with the rest obtained from reference TRBV7-9 and TRBJ2-5, is as follows: DTGVSQNPRHKITKRGQNVTFRCDPISEHNRLYWYRQTLGQGPEFLTYFQNEAQLEKSRLLSDRFSAERPKGSFSTLEIQRTEQGDSAMYLCASSLFGGQETQYFGPGTRLLVL.

This clonotype has at least ten counts. The chain links TRBV7-2 to TRBJ2-1; TRBD2 is a possible D gene (6 bases). CDR1 is SGHTA and CDR2 is FQGNSA in the germline V gene. The CDR3 is 16 amino acids. V gave up 6 bases and J gave up 7 bases, with 22 bases separating them. This CDR3 reads CASSPGGRGLMNEQFF. The CDR3 bases are TGTGCCAGCAGTCCCGGGGGTAGGGGCCTGATGAATGAGCAGTTCTTC.

This clonotype was counted at least ten times. This chain uses TRBV5-1 with TRBJ2-3; D possibly matches TRBD1 or TRBD2 (5 bases each). V was cut by 4 bases and J by 0 bases, with 9 bases left in between. Germline CDR1 is SGHRS and CDR2 is YFSETQ. The CDR3 contains 14 residues. CDR3 DNA: TGCGCCAGCAGCAAATGGGACAGCACAGATACGCAGTATTTT. Translated, it gives CASSKWDSTDTQYF. Full variable domain (remainder filled in from reference TRBV5-1 and TRBJ2-3): KAGVTQTPRYLIKTRGQQVTLSCSPISGHRSVSWYQQTPGQGLQFLFEYFSETQRNKGNFPGRFSGRQFSNSRSEMNVSTLELGDSALYLCASSKWDSTDTQYFGPGTRLTVL.

The chain links TRBV4-1 to TRBJ2-1, with TRBD2 matching over 9 bases. The CDR3 has 16 residues. Trimming at V came to 8 bases and at J to 8 bases, leaving 16 bases not matched to a gene. Germline V CDR1 and CDR2: MGHRA, YSYEKL. The CDR3 region is CASFFTWTSVGDEQFF. In DNA form, the CDR3 reads TGCGCCAGCTTTTTCACGTGGACTAGCGTCGGGGATGAGCAGTTCTTC.

The chain combines TRBV28 with TRBJ2-7; D may be TRBD1 (5 bases). V lost 3 bases to trimming and J lost 3 bases, with 9 bases between them. The CDR3 covers 13 residues. The germline V gene encodes CDR1 MDHEN and CDR2 SYDVKM. DNA for the CDR3: TGTGCCAGCAGTTTGACAGAGCGCTACGAGCAGTACTTC. It encodes CASSLTERYEQYF.

The sample holds many counts of this clonotype. The chain carries TRBV20-1 and TRBJ2-5, with D possibly matching TRBD1 (6 bases). Germline assignment: CDR1 DFQATT and CDR2 SNEGSKA (reference sequence). V lost 4 bases, J lost 2 bases, and 14 bases lay in between. The CDR3 loop spans 14 amino acids. The CDR3 DNA sequence: TGCAGTGCTACCTCGTACAGGGAGCAAGAGACCCAGTACTTC. Its translation is CSATSYREQETQYF.

The chain joins TRBV20-1 to TRBJ2-7, with D perhaps matching TRBD1 or TRBD2 (6 bases each). V lost 3 bases, J lost 5 bases, and 17 bases lay in between. Germline V lookup: CDR1 DFQATT, CDR2 SNEGSKA (reference sequence). There are 14 residues in the CDR3. The CDR3 protein is CSARATTGADEQYF. The CDR3 coding sequence is TGCAGTGCTAGGGCAACTACGGGGGCTGACGAGCAGTACTTC.

V and J are TRBV7-2 and TRBJ2-1; TRBD1 aligns across 7 bases. The J segment lost 0 bases and the V segment lost 7 bases, leaving 6 bases of the junction unmatched. Per the germline V gene, CDR1 is SGHTA and CDR2 is FQGNSA. The CDR3 contains 15 residues. The CDR3 bases are TGTGCCAGCACCACGACAGGGCACTCCTACAATGAGCAGTTCTTC. It encodes CASTTTGHSYNEQFF.

This clonotype appeared many times. This rearrangement joins TRBV29-1 to TRBJ2-5; D possibly corresponds to TRBD1 (5 bases). In germline, CDR1 is SQVTM, CDR2 ANQGSEA. The CDR3 totals 13 residues. Trimming took off 8 bases at V and 2 bases at J, with 15 bases between the two ends. DNA for the CDR3: TGCAGCACAAACAGGCAGCCGCAAGAGACCCAGTACTTC. Its translation: CSTNRQPQETQYF. The full variable domain, with the rest looked up from reference TRBV29-1 and TRBJ2-5, is SAVISQKPSRDICQRGTSLTIQCQVDSQVTMMFWYRQQPGQSLTLIATANQGSEATYESGFVIDKFPISRPNLTFSTLTVSNMSPEDSSIYLCSTNRQPQETQYFGPGTRLLVL.

This sequence joins TRBV6-1 and TRBJ1-1; D possibly corresponds to TRBD1 (6 bases). This CDR3 region has 12 residues. Trimming shortened V by 7 bases and J by 7 bases, and 13 bases separated the two germline ends. Germline V lookup: CDR1 MNHNS, CDR2 SASEGT. CDR3 in DNA: TGTGCCAGCATTTGGACAGTAGGTGAAGCTTTCTTT. This gives the protein CASIWTVGEAFF.

The CDR3: CASSEQGVTQFF. The CDR3 region has the DNA TGTGCCAGCAGCGAACAGGGAGTGACCCAGTTCTTC. The chain uses TRBV14 and TRBJ2-1, with D perhaps matching TRBD1 (6 bases). The CDR3 runs 12 residues. From germline, CDR1 is SGHDN and CDR2 FVKESK. The V and J ends lost 5 bases and 13 bases respectively, with 15 bases between them.

This clonotype appeared many times. The chain recombines TRBV20-1 with TRBJ2-3; 9 bases align to TRBD2. V lost 0 bases and J lost 7; bases outside the gene matches: 8. The germline gives CDR1 DFQATT, CDR2 SNEGSKA (reference sequence). The CDR3 runs 15 residues. The CDR3: CSARDYQRGANTQYF. CDR3 sequence (DNA): TGCAGTGCTAGAGATTACCAGCGGGGGGCGAATACGCAGTATTTT.

This clonotype occurred many times. This chain joins TRBV12-3 or TRBV12-4 and TRBJ1-5, with D possibly TRBD1 on 5 matching bases. The CDR3 has 14 residues. V dropped 5 bases and J dropped 5 bases, with 13 bases sitting between them. The CDR3 sequence is CASSGGWGDQPQHF. The DNA for the CDR3 is TGTGCCAGCAGTGGCGGATGGGGGGATCAGCCCCAGCATTTT.

The chain recombines TRBV9 with TRBJ2-2; 11 positions match TRBD2. Germline V CDR1 and CDR2: SGDLS, YYNGEE. With V trimmed by 3 bases and J by 4 bases, 2 bases remained unmatched. CDR3 length equals 15 residues. The CDR3 reads CASSGLAGGTGELFF. CDR3 bases: TGTGCCAGCAGCGGGCTAGCGGGGGGCACCGGGGAGCTGTTTTTT.

This clonotype is medium-sized by share. The rearrangement joins TRBV6-2 or TRBV6-3 to TRBJ1-1; D unclear. The germline V and J ends were trimmed by 7 bases and 6 bases, with 18 bases remaining between them. Germline assignment: CDR1 MNHEY and CDR2 SVGEGT. CDR3 size: 14 residues. CDR3 sequence reads: CASTSGREWAEAFF. The CDR3 region has the DNA TGTGCCAGCACTTCGGGCCGCGAATGGGCTGAAGCTTTCTTT.

This clonotype came up many times. The genes are TRBV7-8 and TRBJ2-3; no clear D gene. V was pared by 0 bases and J by 5 bases, with 9 bases between. The CDR3 is 14 amino acids. Looked up from germline, CDR1 is SGHVS and CDR2 is FQNEAQ. The CDR3 nucleotides are TGTGCCAGCAGCTTAGCCCGACTTGGAGATACGCAGTATTTT. Translated: CASSLARLGDTQYF.

By sample share, this clonotype is medium-sized. This chain's CDR3 is CASRTYRGESYNEQFF. The CDR3 nucleotides read TGTGCCAGCAGAACCTACAGGGGGGAATCCTACAATGAGCAGTTCTTC. The chain recombines TRBV6-2 or TRBV6-3 with TRBJ2-1; TRBD1 matches 8 bases. This CDR3 is built from 16 residues. J was trimmed by 1 base and V by 6 bases; bases with no gene match: 8. Germline V CDR1 and CDR2: MNHEY, SVGEGT.

The sample holds many counts of this clonotype. The chain employs TRBV18 and TRBJ2-7, with a possible D match to TRBD1 (6 bases). The CDR3 runs to 14 residues. Germline V CDR1 and CDR2: KGHSH, LQKENI. V dropped 3 bases and J dropped 3 bases, with 12 bases sitting between them. CDR3 loop: CASSPGHYDYEQYF. The CDR3 region has the DNA TGTGCCAGCTCACCGGGACACTATGACTACGAGCAGTACTTC. Filled out from reference TRBV18 and TRBJ2-7, the complete variable domain reads NAGVMQNPRHLVRRRGQEARLRCSPMKGHSHVYWYRQLPEEGLKFMVYLQKENIIDESGMPKERFSAEFPKEGPSILRIQQVVRGDSAAYFCASSPGHYDYEQYFGPGTRLTVT.

This clonotype has a count of ten or more. The chain carries TRBV6-2 or TRBV6-3 and TRBJ1-2; TRBD1 matches 8 bases. The germline gives CDR1 MNHEY, CDR2 SVGEGT. The CDR3 loop spans 15 amino acids. V shed 4 bases and J 4 bases; nucleotides not matched to a gene: 8. CDR3 nucleotide sequence: TGTGCCAGCAGTTCCCGGACAGGGAGTGGCTATGGCTACACCTTC. This encodes CASSSRTGSGYGYTF.

In this sample, this clonotype turned up many times. The gene calls are TRBV7-2 and TRBJ1-2, with D hard to call. With 5 bases removed from V and 3 bases from J, the gap between germline ends came to 16 bases. In germline, CDR1 is SGHTA, CDR2 FQGNSA. The CDR3 totals 15 residues. In DNA form, the CDR3 reads TGTGCCAGCAGCGCGTATAACATTGGGGACTATGGCTACACCTTC. Its protein is CASSAYNIGDYGYTF.

This clonotype has at least ten counts. The genes are TRBV19 and TRBJ2-7; D is possibly TRBD1 (6 bases). CDR3 length equals 17 residues. Between the trimmed V and J ends, which lost 3 bases and 4 bases, there was a span of 22 bases. The germline gives CDR1 LNHDA, CDR2 SQIVND (reference sequence). CDR3 coding DNA: TGTGCCAGTAGTATCCGGGACACTCTGCGTTCGAGGTACGAGCAGTACGTC. It specifies CASSIRDTLRSRYEQYV.